This is a list of T cell receptor beta chains from one sample in a study of T-cell reconstitution after alpha-beta-depleted transplantation in children. From the PCR reads, TCRdb called clonotypes with MiXCR, one entry per CDR3 protein. The sample consists of under 450,000 distinct CDR3 sequences, roughly 16% of them appearing once. This material consisted of PBMCs, mostly from graft donor cells, taken 360 days after TCRalphabeta/CD19-depleted stem cell transplant. All receptors derive from a boy in the first two years of life who had a stem cell transplant for Wiskott-Aldrich syndrome, so the T cells may come from the graft donor. The CDR3 runs from the conserved cysteine through the conserved F or W. The order of the fields is D gene, clone size, J gene, V gene, CDR3 protein, CDR3 DNA. A D gene is named only where the DNA matches it firmly. Clone size is not always given. Where it is, it says once, few, many or a class for expanded clones.

>.|.|TRBJ1-1|TRBV10-1
CASRGPDTEAFF
TGCGCCAGCAGGGGACCGGACACTGAAGCTTTCTTT
>.|.|TRBJ1-6|TRBV12-3/TRBV12-4
CASRNPGERSPLHF
TGTGCCAGCAGAAATCCAGGGGAGAGGTCACCCCTCCACTTT
>.|few|TRBJ2-3|TRBV5-1
CASSWAIQGRGTDTQYF
TGCGCCAGCAGCTGGGCGATACAGGGTAGGGGCACAGATACGCAGTATTTT
>TRBD2|few|TRBJ2-3|TRBV12-3/TRBV12-4
CASSLGTSGGADTQYF
TGTGCCAGCAGTTTGGGGACTAGCGGGGGGGCCGATACGCAGTATTTT
>.|.|TRBJ2-2|TRBV5-1
CASSLDTTNTGELFF
TGCGCCAGCAGCTTGGACACCACGAACACCGGGGAGCTGTTTTTT
>.|few|TRBJ2-4|TRBV5-1
CASSLARRGWKNIQYF
TGCGCCAGCAGCTTGGCTCGGAGGGGTTGGAAAAACATTCAGTACTTC
>TRBD2|many|TRBJ2-1|TRBV7-2
CASSSPSGRDNEQFF
TGTGCCAGCAGCTCTCCTAGCGGGAGGGACAATGAGCAGTTCTTC
>.|.|TRBJ2-5|TRBV12-3/TRBV12-4
CASSLAGQFQETQYF
TGTGCCAGCAGTTTAGCTGGACAGTTTCAAGAGACCCAGTACTTC
>TRBD2|.|TRBJ2-4|TRBV6-6
CASSPSRGSISGSMLAKNIQYF
TGTGCCAGCAGTCCCTCCAGGGGGAGTATTAGCGGGAGTATGCTAGCCAAAAACATTCAGTACTTC
>.|few|TRBJ1-1|TRBV30
CAWSVRKNTEAFF
TGTGCCTGGAGTGTACGAAAGAACACTGAAGCTTTCTTT
>TRBD2|many|TRBJ2-2|TRBV10-3
CAISAGLAGANTGELFF
TGTGCCATCAGTGCGGGACTAGCGGGGGCGAACACCGGGGAGCTGTTTTTT
>TRBD2|few|TRBJ2-3|TRBV29-1
CSVAGRNTDTQYF
TGCAGCGTAGCGGGACGGAACACAGATACGCAGTATTTT
>.|.|TRBJ2-7|TRBV18
CASSRSPYEQYF
TGTGCCAGCTCTCGATCCCCCTACGAGCAGTACTTC
>.|.|TRBJ2-7|TRBV5-1
CASSFQPTGSSYEQYF
TGCGCCAGCAGTTTCCAACCGACCGGGAGCTCCTACGAGCAGTACTTC
>TRBD2|.|TRBJ2-5|TRBV27
CASSFLGGDETQYF
TGTGCCAGCAGTTTCCTGGGGGGGGACGAGACCCAGTACTTC
>.|.|TRBJ2-1|TRBV10-3
CAISESGAGTEQFF
TGTGCCATCAGTGAGTCGGGGGCGGGAACTGAGCAGTTCTTC
>.|few|TRBJ2-5|TRBV3-1
CASNQHREEGETQYF
TGTGCCAGCAACCAACACAGGGAGGAGGGAGAGACCCAGTACTTC
>.|.|TRBJ2-5|TRBV27
CASKEGLGETQYF
TGTGCCAGCAAGGAGGGGCTCGGAGAGACCCAGTACTTC
>TRBD2|.|TRBJ2-1|TRBV7-9
CASSGGGLAGNEQFF
TGTGCCAGCAGCGGCGGAGGACTAGCGGGCAATGAGCAGTTCTTC
>TRBD1|few|TRBJ1-6|TRBV29-1
CSVGQGRNSPLHF
TGCAGCGTGGGACAGGGGAGAAATTCACCCCTCCACTTT
>TRBD2|.|TRBJ2-1|TRBV20-1
CSAREGGPDNEQFF
TGCAGTGCTAGAGAGGGAGGGCCGGACAATGAGCAGTTCTTC
>TRBD1|few|TRBJ2-5|TRBV10-3
CAISGQGFTQETQYF
TGTGCCATCAGTGGACAGGGTTTTACCCAAGAGACCCAGTACTTC
>TRBD1|.|TRBJ2-1|TRBV7-9
CASSLRTGFVYNEQFF
TGTGCCAGCAGCCTCAGGACAGGGTTCGTCTACAATGAGCAGTTCTTC
>TRBD1|.|TRBJ2-6|TRBV27
CASGGTGGLPGPYF
TGTGCCAGCGGAGGGACAGGGGGTCTGCCGGGCCCGTATTTC
>.|many|TRBJ2-7|TRBV7-9
CASSSTDSYEQYF
TGTGCCAGCAGCTCGACGGACAGCTACGAGCAGTACTTC
>TRBD1|few|TRBJ2-1|TRBV7-8
CASSLPGQGGTNEQFF
TGTGCCAGCAGCTTACCCGGACAGGGAGGAACGAATGAGCAGTTCTTC